This T cell receptor beta chain is from a study of blood T cell repertoires in COVID-19. Study as a whole: Samples representing acute and convalescent COVID-19 were sourced from the United States, Italy and Spain.

Participants came from fewer than 25 US areas, aged roughly 18 to 100 years. Self-reported history from a screening survey and questionnaire set each donor's cohort. The V gene end was trimmed by 8 bases and the J gene end by 3 bases; junction bases not matched to a gene: 5. Germline CDR1 reads SGHNT; CDR2 reads YENEEA. CDR3 length: 13 amino acids. Authors' analysis steps: The assay estimated nucleated cells by amplifying reference gene primers. TCRdb's copy holds only in-frame clones and misses some; the assay was immunoSEQ multiplex PCR. That table supplies the V and J calls and clone size; D and trimming were determined from the DNA. The top ten clones hold 5.5% of a sample with some 140,000 clones, roughly 80% of them seen once.

V gene TRBV11-3 combines with J gene TRBJ2-5; 8 nucleotides align to TRBD2. The sequencing input was PBMCs or T cells enriched from blood (not recorded which). The TCR comes from a middle-aged man with acute COVID-19. CDR3 nucleotides: TGTGCCAGCTCCCGGGGGGGGGAAGAGACCCAGTACTTC. Residues: CASSRGGEETQYF. The complete variable domain, with remaining parts taken from reference TRBV11-3 and TRBJ2-5, reads EAGVVQSPRYKIIEKKQPVAFWCNPISGHNTLYWYLQNLGQGPELLIRYENEEAVDDSQLPKDRFSAERLKGVDSTLKIQPAELGDSAVYLCASSRGGEETQYFGPGTRLLVL.